The 15 T cell receptor beta chains below were found in one sample sequenced in a study of shared T cell receptors in the human thymus. Assay: immunoSEQ multiplex PCR; the TCRdb copy retains only in-frame clones and omits some. Of approximately 660,000 clones listed, roughly 88% are singletons. These same data were also listed under a study on human thymus T cells.

The sequencing input was thymocytes. The origin of the receptors is a boy in the first two years of life with a congenital heart defect.

V gene TRBV6-5 combines with J gene TRBJ2-7, with TRBD2 as a possible D gene (5 bases). The CDR3 has 12 residues. Germline lookup yields CDR1 MNHEY and CDR2 SVGAGI. V was cut by 8 bases and J by 2 bases, with 10 bases left in between. The CDR3 here is CASGSWAYEQYF. The CDR3 coding sequence is TGTGCCAGCGGGAGTTGGGCCTACGAGCAGTACTTC.

The rearrangement links TRBV10-2 to TRBJ1-1, with TRBD1 matching 9 bases. CDR1 and CDR2 from the germline V gene are WSHSY and SAAADI. The CDR3 totals 16 residues. The J segment lost 3 bases and the V segment lost 8 bases, leaving 13 bases of the junction unmatched. Here the CDR3 DNA reads TGCGCCAGCGCGGGGTCTCGGGACAGGGCGGACACTGAAGCTTTCTTT. It translates to CASAGSRDRADTEAFF.

This chain links TRBV27 with TRBJ1-5; 10 nucleotides align to TRBD1. Looked up from germline, CDR1 is MNHEY and CDR2 is SMNVEV (reference sequence). CDR3 size: 20 residues. V lost 6 bases, J lost 2 bases, and 19 bases stayed unmatched. This chain's CDR3 is CASRPTHQGQGEGGNQPQHF. The DNA for the CDR3 is TGTGCCAGCAGGCCGACTCACCAAGGACAGGGGGAAGGAGGCAATCAGCCCCAGCATTTT.

The chain uses TRBV4-3 and TRBJ2-5; D perhaps matches TRBD2 (6 bases). The germline gives CDR1 LGHNA, CDR2 YSLEER. Trimming stripped 0 bases from V and 2 bases from J, with 16 bases between. The CDR3 extends over 17 amino acids. The CDR3 DNA is TGCGCCAGCAGCCAAGAATGGAGGGGAGGATCGCAAGAGACCCAGTACTTC. It translates to CASSQEWRGGSQETQYF.

The gene calls are TRBV4-1 and TRBJ2-3; maybe TRBD1 (5 bases). This CDR3 spans 17 amino acids. Germline lookup yields CDR1 MGHRA and CDR2 YSYEKL. The V end lost 4 bases, the J end lost 0 bases, and 17 bases lay between the germline ends. Here the CDR3 reads CASSPQVKGISTDTQYF. The CDR3 DNA is TGCGCCAGCAGCCCCCAAGTAAAGGGGATAAGCACAGATACGCAGTATTTT.

The count of this clone is one. The chain couples TRBV4-3 to TRBJ2-1, with a tentative D call TRBD1 (7 bases). In germline, CDR1 is LGHNA, CDR2 YSLEER. The CDR3 loop spans 16 amino acids. V lost 4 bases, J lost 7 bases, and 20 bases lay in between. The DNA of the CDR3 is TGCGCCAGCAGCCCCCTGGGCGGGATCAGGGGGAATGAGCAGTTCTTC. Encoded protein: CASSPLGGIRGNEQFF.

This clone was seen once. The rearrangement links TRBV18 to TRBJ2-7, with D possibly matching TRBD1 (6 bases). The germline V gene encodes CDR1 KGHSH and CDR2 LQKENI. V lost 0 bases and J 5 bases, leaving 11 bases between the germline ends. CDR3 length: 14 amino acids. In nucleotides, the CDR3 is TGTGCCAGCTCACCACCGACACAGGGCGACGAGCAGTACTTC. Translated, it gives CASSPPTQGDEQYF.

The chain employs TRBV27 and TRBJ2-7, with D possibly matching TRBD2 (6 bases). Between the trimmed V and J ends, which lost 5 bases and 6 bases, there was a span of 17 bases. This CDR3 has 14 amino acids. Germline-derived CDR1 and CDR2 are MNHEY and SMNVEV (reference sequence). DNA of the CDR3: TGTGCCAGCAGTCCCCCGGTGGGAGGAAGCGAGCAGTACTTC. As protein: CASSPPVGGSEQYF.

This sequence joins TRBV5-1 and TRBJ1-5; TRBD1 might be the D (6 bases). The germline V and J ends were trimmed by 4 bases and 4 bases, with 21 bases remaining between them. Germline CDR1 reads SGHRS; CDR2 reads YFSETQ. CDR3 size: 17 residues. The CDR3 region is CASSPFPGTQINQPQHF. As DNA, the CDR3 is TGCGCCAGCAGCCCTTTCCCCGGGACACAAATAAATCAGCCCCAGCATTTT.

The chain couples TRBV9 to TRBJ2-2; TRBD1 aligns across 7 bases. The CDR3 spans 16 residues. CDR1 is SGDLS and CDR2 is YYNGEE in the germline V gene. V was clipped by 0 bases and J by 6 bases; unmatched bases: 8. In nucleotides, the CDR3 is TGTGCCAGCAGCGTAGATGGCAGGGGGTTCCCCGGGGAGCTGTTTTTT. This gives the protein CASSVDGRGFPGELFF.

This clone was found once. The chain has TRBV2 and TRBJ2-3, with D tentatively TRBD1 (6 bases). Per germline, CDR1 SNHLY and CDR2 FYNNEI. The CDR3 sequence is 16 residues long. V lost 6 bases and J lost 4, with 20 bases in between. As DNA, the CDR3 is TGTGCCAGCAGAACAAAAGCGGCAGGGGCCGCAGATACGCAGTATTTT. Amino acid sequence: CASRTKAAGAADTQYF. The full variable domain, rest sourced from reference TRBV2 and TRBJ2-3, is EPEVTQTPSHQVTQMGQEVILRCVPISNHLYFYWYRQILGQKVEFLVSFYNNEISEKSEIFDDQFSVERPDGSNFTLKIRSTKLEDSAMYFCASRTKAAGAADTQYFGPGTRLTVL.

The chain recombines TRBV19 with TRBJ1-5; 7 nucleotides match TRBD1. From germline, CDR1 is LNHDA and CDR2 SQIVND (reference sequence). After removal of 4 bases from V and 9 bases from J, the junction contained 12 bases not matched to a gene. The CDR3 is 15 residues long. CDR3 residues: CASSTGGCGTRPQHF. CDR3 DNA sequence: TGTGCCAGTAGTACAGGGGGATGTGGTACAAGGCCCCAGCATTTT. The whole variable domain, filled in from reference TRBV19 and TRBJ1-5, reads DGGITQSPKYLFRKEGQNVTLSCEQNLNHDAMYWYRQDPGQGLRLIYYSQIVNDFQKGDIAEGYSVSREKKESFPLTVTSAQKNPTAFYLCASSTGGCGTRPQHFGDGTRLSIL.

The chain combines TRBV5-5 with TRBJ2-7; TRBD2 matches 8 bases. CDR1 and CDR2 (germline): SGHKS, YYEKEE (reference sequence). V dropped 2 bases and J dropped 4; count of bases not matched to a gene: 5. The CDR3 spans 14 residues. CDR3 sequence (DNA): TGTGCCAGCAGCTTCGGACTAGCTCCGTACGAGCAGTACTTC. Its protein is CASSFGLAPYEQYF.

A single count supports this clone. This chain connects TRBV14 to TRBJ1-4, with 10 nucleotides matching TRBD1. The CDR3 contains 15 residues. V shed 5 bases, J shed 8 bases, and the junction held 8 bases outside the gene matches. CDR1 is SGHDN, CDR2 FVKESK, per germline. CDR3 coding DNA: TGTGCCAGCAGCTTCTATCCGGGACAGGGGGAAAAACTGTTTTTT. Translated: CASSFYPGQGEKLFF. Combining the CDR3 with reference TRBV14 and TRBJ1-4 gives the whole variable domain EAGVTQFPSHSVIEKGQTVTLRCDPISGHDNLYWYRRVMGKEIKFLLHFVKESKQDESGMPNNRFLAERTGGTYSTLKVQPAELEDSGVYFCASSFYPGQGEKLFFGSGTQLSVL.

The rearrangement joins TRBV7-6 to TRBJ2-2; 16 bases are shared with TRBD2. Germline V gene sequence: CDR1 SGHVS, CDR2 FNYEAQ. This CDR3 is built from 17 residues. V lost 5 bases, J lost 6 bases, and 6 bases stayed unmatched. The CDR3 nucleotides read TGTGCCAGCAGCCCTCTGGGACTAGCGGGAGGGGCCGGGGAGCTGTTTTTT. Encoded protein: CASSPLGLAGGAGELFF.